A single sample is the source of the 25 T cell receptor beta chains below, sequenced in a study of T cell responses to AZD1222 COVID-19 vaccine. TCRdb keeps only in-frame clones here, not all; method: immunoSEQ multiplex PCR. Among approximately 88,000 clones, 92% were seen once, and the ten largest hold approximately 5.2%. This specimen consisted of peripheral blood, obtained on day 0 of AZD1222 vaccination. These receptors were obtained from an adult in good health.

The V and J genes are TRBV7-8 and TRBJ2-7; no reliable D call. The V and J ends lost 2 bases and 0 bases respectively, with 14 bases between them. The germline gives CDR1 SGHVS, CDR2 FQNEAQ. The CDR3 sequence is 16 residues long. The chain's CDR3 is CASSLSPRVRSYEQYF. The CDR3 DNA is TGTGCCAGCAGCTTAAGCCCTAGGGTCCGCTCCTACGAGCAGTACTTC. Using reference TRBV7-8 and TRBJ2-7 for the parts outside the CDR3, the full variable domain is GAGVSQSPRYKVAKRGQDVALRCDPISGHVSLFWYQQALGQGPEFLTYFQNEAQLDKSGLPSDRFFAERPEGSVSTLKIQRTQQEDSAVYLCASSLSPRVRSYEQYFGPGTRLTVT.

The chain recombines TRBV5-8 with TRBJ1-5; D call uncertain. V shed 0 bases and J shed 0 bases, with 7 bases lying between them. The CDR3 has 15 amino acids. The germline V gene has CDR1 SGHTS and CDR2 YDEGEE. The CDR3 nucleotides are TGTGCCAGCAGCTTGGGAGAACATAGCAATCAGCCCCAGCATTTT. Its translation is CASSLGEHSNQPQHF.

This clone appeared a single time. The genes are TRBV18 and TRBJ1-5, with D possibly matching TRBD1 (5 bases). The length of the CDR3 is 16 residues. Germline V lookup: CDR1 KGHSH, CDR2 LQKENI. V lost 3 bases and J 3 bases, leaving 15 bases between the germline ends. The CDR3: CASSPNSRDYNQPQHF. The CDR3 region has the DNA TGTGCCAGCTCACCTAACTCCAGGGACTACAATCAGCCCCAGCATTTT.

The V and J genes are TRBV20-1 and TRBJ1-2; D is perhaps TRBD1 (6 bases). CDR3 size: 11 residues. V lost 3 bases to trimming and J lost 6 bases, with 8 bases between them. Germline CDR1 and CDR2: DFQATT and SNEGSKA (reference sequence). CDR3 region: CSASRGDGYTF. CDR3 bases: TGCAGTGCTAGTAGGGGGGATGGCTACACCTTC.

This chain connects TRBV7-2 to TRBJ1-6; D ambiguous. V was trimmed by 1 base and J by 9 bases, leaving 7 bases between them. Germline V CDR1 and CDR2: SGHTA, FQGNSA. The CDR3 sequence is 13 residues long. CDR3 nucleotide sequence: TGTGCCAGCAGCTTAGGGTTCGGTTCACCCCTCCACTTT. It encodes CASSLGFGSPLHF. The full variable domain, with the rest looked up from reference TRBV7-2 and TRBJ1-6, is GAGVSQSPSNKVTEKGKDVELRCDPISGHTALYWYRQSLGQGLEFLIYFQGNSAPDKSGLPSDRFSAERTGGSVSTLTIQRTQQEDSAVYLCASSLGFGSPLHFGNGTRLTVT.

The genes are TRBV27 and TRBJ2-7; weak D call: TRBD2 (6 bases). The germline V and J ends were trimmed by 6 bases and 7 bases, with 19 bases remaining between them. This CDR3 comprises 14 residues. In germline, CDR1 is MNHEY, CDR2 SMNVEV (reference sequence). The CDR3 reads CASSFGGPLSEQYF. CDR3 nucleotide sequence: TGTGCCAGCAGCTTCGGGGGACCCCTTTCGGAGCAGTACTTC.

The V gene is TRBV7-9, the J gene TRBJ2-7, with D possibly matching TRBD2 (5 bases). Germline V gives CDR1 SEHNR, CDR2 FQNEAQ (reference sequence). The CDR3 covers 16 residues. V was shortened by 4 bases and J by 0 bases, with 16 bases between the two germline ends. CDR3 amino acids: CASSSARLGSSYEQYF. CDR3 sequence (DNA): TGTGCCAGCAGCTCGGCCAGGCTAGGGAGCTCCTACGAGCAGTACTTC.

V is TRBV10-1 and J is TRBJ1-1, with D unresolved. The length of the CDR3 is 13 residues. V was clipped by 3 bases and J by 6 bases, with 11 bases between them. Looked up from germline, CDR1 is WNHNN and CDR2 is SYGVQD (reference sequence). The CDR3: CASSEGLRAEAFF. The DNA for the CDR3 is TGCGCCAGCAGTGAAGGGTTGAGAGCTGAAGCTTTCTTT.

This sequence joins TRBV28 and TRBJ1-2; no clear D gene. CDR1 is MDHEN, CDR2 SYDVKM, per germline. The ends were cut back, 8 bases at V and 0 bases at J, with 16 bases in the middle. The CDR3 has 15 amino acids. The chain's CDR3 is CASAPTAVANYGYTF. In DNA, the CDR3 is TGTGCCAGCGCCCCTACCGCGGTCGCTAACTATGGCTACACCTTC.

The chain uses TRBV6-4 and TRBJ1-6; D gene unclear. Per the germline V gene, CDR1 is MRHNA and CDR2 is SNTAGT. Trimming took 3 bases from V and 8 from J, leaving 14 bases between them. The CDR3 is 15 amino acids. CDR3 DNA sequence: TGTGCCAGCAGTGAAGGATGGGGAATTGATTCACCCCTCCACTTT. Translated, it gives CASSEGWGIDSPLHF.

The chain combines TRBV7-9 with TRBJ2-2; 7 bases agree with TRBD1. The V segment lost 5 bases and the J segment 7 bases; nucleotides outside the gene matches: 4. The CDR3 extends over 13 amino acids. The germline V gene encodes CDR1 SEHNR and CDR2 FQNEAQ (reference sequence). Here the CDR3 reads CASSRTGLGELFF. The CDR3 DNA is TGTGCCAGCAGCCGGACAGGTCTCGGGGAGCTGTTTTTT.

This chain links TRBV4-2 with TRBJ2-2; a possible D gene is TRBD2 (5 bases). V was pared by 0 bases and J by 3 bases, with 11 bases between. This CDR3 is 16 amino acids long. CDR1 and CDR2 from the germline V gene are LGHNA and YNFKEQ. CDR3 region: CASSQERASHTGELFF. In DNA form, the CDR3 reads TGTGCCAGCAGCCAAGAAAGGGCTAGCCACACCGGGGAGCTGTTTTTT.

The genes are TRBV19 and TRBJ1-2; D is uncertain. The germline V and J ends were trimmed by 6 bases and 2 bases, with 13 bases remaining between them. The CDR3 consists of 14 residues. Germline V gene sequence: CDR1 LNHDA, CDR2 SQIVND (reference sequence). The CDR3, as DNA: TGTGCCAGTAGAACTCCCGCCAACAACTATGGCTACACCTTC. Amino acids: CASRTPANNYGYTF.

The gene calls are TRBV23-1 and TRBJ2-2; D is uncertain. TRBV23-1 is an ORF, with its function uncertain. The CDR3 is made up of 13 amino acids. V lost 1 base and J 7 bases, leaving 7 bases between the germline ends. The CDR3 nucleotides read TGCGCCAGCAGTCAATTCCTCGTCGGGGAGCTGTTTTTT. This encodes CASSQFLVGELFF.

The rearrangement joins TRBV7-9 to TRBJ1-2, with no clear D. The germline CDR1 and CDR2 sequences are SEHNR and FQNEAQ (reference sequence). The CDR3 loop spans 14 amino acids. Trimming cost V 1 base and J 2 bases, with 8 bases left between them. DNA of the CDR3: TGTGCCAGCAGCTTAGTGGCCAGAAACTATGGCTACACCTTC. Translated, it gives CASSLVARNYGYTF. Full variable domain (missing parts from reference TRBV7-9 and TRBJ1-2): DTGVSQNPRHKITKRGQNVTFRCDPISEHNRLYWYRQTLGQGPEFLTYFQNEAQLEKSRLLSDRFSAERPKGSFSTLEIQRTEQGDSAMYLCASSLVARNYGYTFGSGTRLTVV.

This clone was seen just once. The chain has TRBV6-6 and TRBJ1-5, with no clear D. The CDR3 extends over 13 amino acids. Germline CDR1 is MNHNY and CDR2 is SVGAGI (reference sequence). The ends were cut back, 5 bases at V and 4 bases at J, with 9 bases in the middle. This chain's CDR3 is CASSAMRNQPQHF. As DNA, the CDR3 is TGTGCCAGCAGTGCCATGAGAAATCAGCCCCAGCATTTT.

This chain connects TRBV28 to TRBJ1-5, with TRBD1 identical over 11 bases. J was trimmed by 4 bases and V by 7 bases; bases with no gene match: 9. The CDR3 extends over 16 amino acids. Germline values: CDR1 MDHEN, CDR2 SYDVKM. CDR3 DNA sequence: TGTGCCAGCACGATGGTGGACAGGGGGCTAAATCAGCCCCAGCATTTT. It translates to CASTMVDRGLNQPQHF.

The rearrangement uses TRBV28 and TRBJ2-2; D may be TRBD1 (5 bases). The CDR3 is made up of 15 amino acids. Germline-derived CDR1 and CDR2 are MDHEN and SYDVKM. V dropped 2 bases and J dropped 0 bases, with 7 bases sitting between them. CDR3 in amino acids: CASSLTGANTGELFF. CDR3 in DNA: TGTGCCAGCAGTTTAACAGGTGCGAACACCGGGGAGCTGTTTTTT.

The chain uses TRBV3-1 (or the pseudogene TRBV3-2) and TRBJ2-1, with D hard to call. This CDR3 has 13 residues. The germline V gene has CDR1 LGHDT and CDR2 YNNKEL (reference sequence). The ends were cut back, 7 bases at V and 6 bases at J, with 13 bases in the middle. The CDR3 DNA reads TGTGCCAGCACCTCATCAGTCCCCAATGAGCAGTTCTTC. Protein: CASTSSVPNEQFF.

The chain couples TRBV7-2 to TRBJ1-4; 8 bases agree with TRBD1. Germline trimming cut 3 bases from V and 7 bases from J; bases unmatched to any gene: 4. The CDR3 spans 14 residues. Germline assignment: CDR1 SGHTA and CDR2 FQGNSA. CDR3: CASSFGTGVEKLFF. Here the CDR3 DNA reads TGTGCCAGCAGCTTCGGGACAGGCGTTGAAAAACTGTTTTTT.

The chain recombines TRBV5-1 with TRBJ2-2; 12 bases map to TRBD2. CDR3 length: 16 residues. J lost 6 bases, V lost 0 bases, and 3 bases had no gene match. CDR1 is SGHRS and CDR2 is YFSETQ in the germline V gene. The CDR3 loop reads CASSLDRLAGAGELFF. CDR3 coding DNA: TGCGCCAGCAGCTTGGATCGACTAGCGGGAGCCGGGGAGCTGTTTTTT.

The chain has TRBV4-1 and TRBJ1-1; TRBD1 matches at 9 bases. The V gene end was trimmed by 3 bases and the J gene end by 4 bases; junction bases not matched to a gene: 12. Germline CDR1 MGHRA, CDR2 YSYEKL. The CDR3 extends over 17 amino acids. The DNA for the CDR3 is TGCGCCAGCAGCCATCTGGGGACAGGGTCGGGTGTCACTGAAGCTTTCTTT. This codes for CASSHLGTGSGVTEAFF.

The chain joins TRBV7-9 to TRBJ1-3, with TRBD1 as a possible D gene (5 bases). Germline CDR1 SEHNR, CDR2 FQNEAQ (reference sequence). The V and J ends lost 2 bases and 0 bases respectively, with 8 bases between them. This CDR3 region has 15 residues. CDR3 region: CASSLIDSSGNTIYF. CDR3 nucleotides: TGTGCCAGCAGCTTAATCGACAGCTCTGGAAACACCATATATTTT.

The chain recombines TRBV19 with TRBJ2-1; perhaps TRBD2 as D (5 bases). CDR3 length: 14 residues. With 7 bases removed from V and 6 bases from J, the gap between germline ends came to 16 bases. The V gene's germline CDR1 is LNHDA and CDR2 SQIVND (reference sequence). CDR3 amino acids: CASTAHPGGNEQFF. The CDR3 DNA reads TGTGCCAGTACCGCACACCCCGGAGGCAATGAGCAGTTCTTC.

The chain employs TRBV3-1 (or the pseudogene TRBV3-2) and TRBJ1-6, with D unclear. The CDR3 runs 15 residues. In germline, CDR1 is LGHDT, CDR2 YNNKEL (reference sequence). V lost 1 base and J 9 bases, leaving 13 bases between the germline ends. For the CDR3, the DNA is TGTGCCAGCAGCCAAGTCTACGGGCAGAGTTCACCCCTCCACTTT. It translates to CASSQVYGQSSPLHF.